Given below is one T cell receptor beta chain in context. The antigen is unknown. The data were taken from a study of shared clonotypes between healthy human individuals. Study-level points and caveats: With few donors, the genetic and exposure-history diversity represented was limited.

The CDR3 is 16 amino acids. Looked up from germline, CDR1 is SGHNT and CDR2 is YYREEE (reference sequence). Trimming cost V 2 bases and J 1 base; bases outside gene matches: 6. Profiled with immunoSEQ multiplex PCR; TCRdb holds only in-frame clones, not every one. The data hold a few hundred thousand clones, with around 79% observed a single time. The specimen was memory CD4+ T cells sorted from blood. Indicated subset: CD45RA-negative fraction. The clonotype originates from a man aged 25-40 years in good health. This chain links TRBV5-4 with TRBJ2-3, with 8 bases matching TRBD2. The CDR3 sequence: CASSLAGVDGTDTQYF. The DNA of the CDR3 is TGTGCCAGCAGCTTAGCGGGAGTCGACGGCACAGATACGCAGTATTTT. The full variable domain, completed using reference TRBV5-4 and TRBJ2-3, is ETGVTQSPTHLIKTRGQQVTLRCSSQSGHNTVSWYQQALGQGPQFIFQYYREEENGRGNFPPRFSGLQFPNYSSELNVNALELDDSALYLCASSLAGVDGTDTQYFGPGTRLTVL.